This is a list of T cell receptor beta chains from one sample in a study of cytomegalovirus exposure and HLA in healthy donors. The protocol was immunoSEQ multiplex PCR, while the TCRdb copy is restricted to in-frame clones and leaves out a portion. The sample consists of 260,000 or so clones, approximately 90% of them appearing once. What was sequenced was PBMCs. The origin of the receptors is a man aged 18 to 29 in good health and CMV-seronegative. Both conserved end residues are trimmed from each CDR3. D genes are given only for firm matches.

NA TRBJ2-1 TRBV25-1 ASSDGTGQRYNEQF
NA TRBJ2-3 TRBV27 ASRTLGARTDTQY
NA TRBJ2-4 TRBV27 ASSRTDKNIQY
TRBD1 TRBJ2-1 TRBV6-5 ASSARDRGYNEQF
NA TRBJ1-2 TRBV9 ASSATDDYGYT
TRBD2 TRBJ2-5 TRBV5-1 ASSTGLAGVETQY
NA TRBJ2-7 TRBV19 ASSMGPAYEQY
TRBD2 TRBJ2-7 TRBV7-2 ASSVASGGRYEQY
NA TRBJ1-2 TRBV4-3 ASSQDGRGYYGYT
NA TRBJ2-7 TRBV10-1 ASPVRGYEQY
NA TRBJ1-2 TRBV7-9 ASSPWTGEGYT
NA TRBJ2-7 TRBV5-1 ASSFGGLEQY
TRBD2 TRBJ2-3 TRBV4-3 ASSQDLAGATDTQY
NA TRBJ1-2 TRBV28 ASRSLERTGLT
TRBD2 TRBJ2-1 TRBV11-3 ASSLGTSGNNEQF
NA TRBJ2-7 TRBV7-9 ASSDPAGSYEQY
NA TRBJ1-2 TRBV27 ASSLGGRDYGYT
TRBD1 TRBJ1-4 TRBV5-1 ASSLGMIGQGEKLF
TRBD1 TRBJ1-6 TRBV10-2 ASSESMFRTGGRSPLH
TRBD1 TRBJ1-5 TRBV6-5 ASSWDRGMGQPQH
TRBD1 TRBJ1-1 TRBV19 ASSARDRGTDTEAF
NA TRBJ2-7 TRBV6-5 ASSYSQEPGEQY
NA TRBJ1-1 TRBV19 ASSIGTLNTEAF
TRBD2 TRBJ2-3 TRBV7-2 ASSLQASGGRNTQY
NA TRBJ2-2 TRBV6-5 ASSYSIYGGGELF
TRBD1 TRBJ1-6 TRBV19 ASSLRQGNSPLH
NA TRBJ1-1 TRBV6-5 ASSSTHWRGAF
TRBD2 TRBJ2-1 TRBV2 ASSPNLAGGDNEQF
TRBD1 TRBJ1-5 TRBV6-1 ASRLTGVGQPQH
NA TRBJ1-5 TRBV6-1 ASRGLQGPRQPQH
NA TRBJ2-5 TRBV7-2 ASSLARETQY
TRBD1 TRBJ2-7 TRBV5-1 ASSRAGTEAYEQY
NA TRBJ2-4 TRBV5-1 ASSLEASIQY
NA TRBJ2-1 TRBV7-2 ASSLPSGYEQF
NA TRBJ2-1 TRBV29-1 SVDPLAQVNEQF
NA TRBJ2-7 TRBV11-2 ASSRRDEQY
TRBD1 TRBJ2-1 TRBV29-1 SVRQGVYNEQF
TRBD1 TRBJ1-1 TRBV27 ASSGQGFGAF
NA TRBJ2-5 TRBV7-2 ASSSQETQY
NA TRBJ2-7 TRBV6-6 ASSYSRDPYEQY
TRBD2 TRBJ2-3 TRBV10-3 ASRASGSTDTQY
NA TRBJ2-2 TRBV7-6 ASSPSTSTAGELF
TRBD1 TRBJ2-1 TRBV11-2 ASSRDRPYNEQF
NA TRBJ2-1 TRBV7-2 ASSRGGTSKNEQF
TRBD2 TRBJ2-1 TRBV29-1 SEVTSGYTEF
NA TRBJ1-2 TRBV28 ASSLMRYGYT
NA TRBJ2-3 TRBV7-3 ASSLISLDTQY
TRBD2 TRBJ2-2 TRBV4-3 ASSQGLAGVLGELF
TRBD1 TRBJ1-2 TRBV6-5 ASSYTRTGYGYT
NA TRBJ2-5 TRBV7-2 ASSSSLETQY
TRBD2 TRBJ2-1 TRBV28 ASSSIGGGSYNEQF
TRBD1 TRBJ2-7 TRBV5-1 ASSLEPRTGGREQY
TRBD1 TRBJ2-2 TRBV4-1 ASSQADRDTGELF
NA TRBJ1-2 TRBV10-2 ASSPNSRFYGYT
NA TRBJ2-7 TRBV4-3 ASSQDWANAPSYEQY
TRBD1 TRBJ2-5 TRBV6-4 ASMRTGVSETQY
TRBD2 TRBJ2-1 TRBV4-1 ASSPRPGLAGDEQF